This TCR beta chain was recorded in a study of blood T cell repertoires in COVID-19. Study details: The study drew acute and convalescent COVID-19 samples from the United States, Italy and Spain.

This table comes from immunoSEQ multiplex PCR, and its TCRdb copy is limited to in-frame clones, with some not included. This table holds 250,000 or so clones, around 86% found once. Trimming removed 4 bases from V and 0 bases from J; junction bases left unmatched: 10. Germline V CDR1 and CDR2: MDHEN, SYDVKM. The CDR3 runs to 18 residues. This TCR was recovered from a woman aged 55-69 years with COVID-19, enrolled during active disease. This chain joins TRBV28 and TRBJ1-4; 8 bases agree with TRBD1. The sample was peripheral blood. CDR3 region: CASSSSRTGFATNEKLFF. CDR3 in DNA: TGTGCCAGCAGTTCATCCCGGACAGGGTTTGCAACTAATGAAAAACTGTTTTTT.